Following are 21 T cell receptor beta chains from one sample sequenced in a study of identical twins. TCRdb independently ran MiXCR on the 5' RACE reads; one entry per CDR3 protein. The data contain around 230,000 distinct CDR3 sequences, roughly a tenth of them seen just once; the ten biggest clones take up 5% to 6.5%. The specimen sequenced was memory (CD45RO+) T cells sorted from blood. These receptors came from a woman between 18 and 30 years old in good health.

This clonotype was observed a few times. V usage is TRBV9 and J usage is TRBJ1-1, with D tentatively TRBD1 (6 bases). The CDR3 consists of 14 residues. CDR1 and CDR2 from the germline V gene are SGDLS and YYNGEE. The V end was cut by 4 bases, the J end by 5 bases, with 15 bases between. The CDR3 reads CASSPNLGGTEAFF. The CDR3 bases are TGTGCCAGCAGCCCCAACTTAGGGGGAACTGAAGCTTTCTTT.

This clonotype has a count of ten or more. This sequence joins TRBV10-3 and TRBJ1-3; TRBD1 is a possible D gene (6 bases). Germline CDR1 ENHRY, CDR2 SYGVKD. Trimming left V 5 bases short and J 6 bases short, with 14 bases between. This CDR3 is 14 amino acids long. The CDR3 region has the DNA TGTGCCATCAGTCGACAGGCCGGGGAAAACACCATATATTTT. This translates into CAISRQAGENTIYF.

This clonotype showed up just a few times. The chain joins TRBV9 to TRBJ2-7; 7 bases are shared with TRBD2. V was clipped by 0 bases and J by 7 bases; unmatched bases: 10. CDR1 and CDR2 from the germline V gene are SGDLS and YYNGEE. The CDR3 is made up of 15 amino acids. CDR3 loop: CASSVDPAGMGEQYF. For the CDR3, the DNA is TGTGCCAGCAGCGTAGATCCAGCGGGAATGGGGGAGCAGTACTTC.

The chain has TRBV10-3 and TRBJ2-7; 10 bases match TRBD2. The length of the CDR3 is 15 residues. Germline CDR1 reads ENHRY; CDR2 reads SYGVKD. The ends lost 0 bases at V and 7 bases at J; junction bases unmatched: 6. The CDR3 region has the DNA TGTGCCATCAGTGAGTCTAGCGGGAGGAATAGAGAGCAGTACTTC. Translating gives CAISESSGRNREQYF.

The chain links TRBV6-1 to TRBJ1-2; TRBD1 might be the D (5 bases). The V end lost 5 bases, the J end lost 9 bases, and 16 bases lay between the germline ends. CDR1 MNHNS and CDR2 SASEGT come from the germline V gene. The CDR3 covers 13 residues. The CDR3 loop reads CASSTIPGLRYTF. For the CDR3, the DNA is TGTGCCAGCAGTACGATCCCAGGGTTACGCTACACCTTC.

This clonotype was seen only a few times. CDR3 nucleotides: TGTGCCAGCAGCCATGGGACAGGGTATACCTACGAGCAGTACTTC. Translated: CASSHGTGYTYEQYF. This chain links TRBV4-2 with TRBJ2-7; the match to TRBD1 covers 9 bases. The junction had 5 bases not matched to a gene; V was cut back by 3 bases and J by 2 bases. Germline CDR1 reads LGHNA; CDR2 reads YNFKEQ. The CDR3 loop spans 15 amino acids.

The chain joins TRBV20-1 to TRBJ2-7; TRBD2 is a possible D gene (6 bases). CDR3 size: 13 residues. V was clipped by 5 bases and J by 9 bases, with 20 bases between them. Germline lookup yields CDR1 DFQATT and CDR2 SNEGSKA (reference sequence). In DNA, the CDR3 is TGCAGTGCTCGGGGGAGCACGCCCGCTGGGCAGTACTTC. Translating it yields CSARGSTPAGQYF.

The sample holds many counts of this clonotype. V is TRBV5-1 and J is TRBJ2-3; no clear D gene. The V gene's germline CDR1 is SGHRS and CDR2 YFSETQ. The CDR3 totals 14 residues. V dropped 2 bases and J dropped 6 bases, with 13 bases sitting between them. The DNA of the CDR3 is TGCGCCAGCAGCTTAGCTTCCGTTCGGGATACGCAGTATTTT. Translated: CASSLASVRDTQYF.

This clonotype was observed a few times. The genes are TRBV6-5 and TRBJ1-6; no clear D gene. Germline V gives CDR1 MNHEY, CDR2 SVGAGI. V was shortened by 0 bases and J by 8 bases, with 11 bases between the two germline ends. The CDR3 loop spans 15 amino acids. The CDR3 sequence: CASSYSAKGHSPLHF. For the CDR3, the DNA is TGTGCCAGCAGTTACTCGGCAAAAGGGCATTCACCCCTCCACTTT.

This clonotype was picked up a small number of times. V usage is TRBV12-3 or TRBV12-4 and J usage is TRBJ2-3; 8 bases map to TRBD2. The CDR3 has 15 amino acids. V gave up 5 bases and J gave up 6 bases; unmatched junction bases: 10. The CDR3 DNA reads as TGTGCCAGCAGTCAAGAGCGGGGGCGGTCGGATACGCAGTATTTT. Its translation is CASSQERGRSDTQYF.

This clonotype showed up many times. This rearrangement joins TRBV20-1 to TRBJ1-3, with a possible D match to TRBD1 (6 bases). There are 17 residues in the CDR3. Looked up from germline, CDR1 is DFQATT and CDR2 is SNEGSKA (reference sequence). Trimming took off 1 base at V and 0 bases at J, with 16 bases between the two ends. CDR3 nucleotides: TGCAGTGCTAGAGCGTCTTGGGACAAGGGCTCTGGAAACACCATATATTTT. It encodes CSARASWDKGSGNTIYF.

This rearrangement joins TRBV20-1 to TRBJ2-1, with D perhaps matching TRBD2 (6 bases). The CDR3 length is 14 residues. Germline loops: CDR1 DFQATT, CDR2 SNEGSKA (reference sequence). Trimming shortened V by 0 bases and J by 4 bases, and 10 bases separated the two germline ends. The chain's CDR3 is CSARDYGSYNEQFF. CDR3 coding DNA: TGCAGTGCTAGAGATTACGGGAGTTACAATGAGCAGTTCTTC.

This clonotype has only a few counts. This rearrangement joins TRBV7-2 to TRBJ2-1; 10 bases line up with TRBD2. This CDR3 has 14 amino acids. Germline CDR1 and CDR2: SGHTA and FQGNSA. With V trimmed by 4 bases and J by 15 bases, 12 bases remained unmatched. The CDR3 region is CASSSRGLAGALFF. CDR3 in DNA: TGTGCCAGCAGCTCTAGGGGGCTAGCGGGAGCACTGTTCTTC.

The sample holds a few counts of this clonotype. J is TRBJ2-2 and V is TRBV12-3 or TRBV12-4, with 15 bases lining up with TRBD2. The junction had 11 bases not matched to a gene; V was cut back by 5 bases and J by 4 bases. The CDR3 is 19 amino acids. The CDR3 here is CASSLGTSGRLRGTGELFF. CDR3 bases: TGTGCCAGCAGTCTGGGGACTAGCGGGAGGCTGCGGGGCACCGGGGAGCTGTTTTTT.

This clonotype was picked up a small number of times. J is TRBJ2-7 and V is TRBV3-1, with D unresolved. The CDR3 has 12 amino acids. Deletions cut 2 bases from V and 7 bases from J, with 9 bases between. The germline CDR1 and CDR2 sequences are LGHDT and YNNKEL (reference sequence). CDR3 DNA sequence: TGTGCCAGCAGCCAAAGCGTAGCTGAGCAGTACTTC. Translation: CASSQSVAEQYF.

This clonotype came up a few times. V usage is TRBV12-3 or TRBV12-4 and J usage is TRBJ1-4, with D unclear. The CDR3 extends over 14 amino acids. V was clipped by 5 bases and J by 5 bases, with 12 bases between them. The CDR3 sequence is CASSPFVGNEKLFF. Here the CDR3 DNA reads TGTGCCAGCAGTCCTTTTGTGGGGAATGAAAAACTGTTTTTT.

The gene calls are TRBV12-3 or TRBV12-4 and TRBJ2-2; D call uncertain. The CDR3 runs to 13 residues. V dropped 3 bases and J dropped 5 bases, with 7 bases sitting between them. The CDR3 nucleotides are TGTGCCAGCAGTTTTCTAAGGACCGGGGAGCTGTTTTTT. Its protein is CASSFLRTGELFF.

This clonotype was observed a few times. This chain joins TRBV3-1 and TRBJ1-2; D perhaps matches TRBD1 (5 bases). The CDR3 runs 15 residues. Trimming stripped 4 bases from V and 4 bases from J, with 16 bases between. CDR1 is LGHDT, CDR2 YNNKEL, per germline (reference sequence). This CDR3 reads CASSPPVGGLYGYTF. In DNA form, the CDR3 reads TGTGCCAGCAGCCCCCCCGTCGGGGGTCTCTATGGCTACACCTTC.

The V and J genes are TRBV18 and TRBJ2-1; 7 bases are shared with TRBD1. The CDR3 consists of 17 residues. Germline CDR1 and CDR2: KGHSH and LQKENI. The V segment lost 6 bases and the J segment 0 bases; nucleotides outside the gene matches: 11. The CDR3 spells CASSPRTGTSSYNEQFF. For the CDR3, the DNA is TGTGCCAGCTCCCCTAGGACAGGAACCTCCTCCTACAATGAGCAGTTCTTC.

This clonotype was detected many times. This chain joins TRBV9 and TRBJ2-5; D possibly corresponds to TRBD1 (6 bases). CDR3 length equals 14 residues. Germline lookup yields CDR1 SGDLS and CDR2 YYNGEE. Trimming stripped 3 bases from V and 4 bases from J, with 13 bases between. The CDR3 sequence: CASSGPTGLETQYF. The DNA for the CDR3 is TGTGCCAGCAGCGGACCTACAGGGTTAGAGACCCAGTACTTC.

Many counts were recorded for this clonotype. The chain uses TRBV18 and TRBJ2-3, with TRBD2 identical over 9 bases. The CDR3 is 17 residues long. Germline V gene lookup returns CDR1 KGHSH and CDR2 LQKENI. V trimming: 5 bases; J trimming: 2 bases; junction bases outside the gene matches: 11. CDR3 sequence (DNA): TGTGCCAGCTCAACAATTCTAGCGGGGCAACTCACAGATACGCAGTATTTT. Its protein product is CASSTILAGQLTDTQYF. Drawing the rest from reference TRBV18 and TRBJ2-3, the complete variable domain is NAGVMQNPRHLVRRRGQEARLRCSPMKGHSHVYWYRQLPEEGLKFMVYLQKENIIDESGMPKERFSAEFPKEGPSILRIQQVVRGDSAAYFCASSTILAGQLTDTQYFGPGTRLTVL.